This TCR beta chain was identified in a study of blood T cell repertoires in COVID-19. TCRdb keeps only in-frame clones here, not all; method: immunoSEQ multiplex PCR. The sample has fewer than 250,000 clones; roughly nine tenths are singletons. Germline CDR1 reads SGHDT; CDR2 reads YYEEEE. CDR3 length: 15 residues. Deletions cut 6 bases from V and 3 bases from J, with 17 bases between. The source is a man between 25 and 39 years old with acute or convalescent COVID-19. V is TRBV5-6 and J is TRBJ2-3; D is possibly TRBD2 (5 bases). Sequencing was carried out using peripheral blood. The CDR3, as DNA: TGTGCCAGCAAAGTATCCCAATGGAGGACAGATACGCAGTATTTT. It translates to CASKVSQWRTDTQYF.